One sample yielded the 2 T cell receptor beta chains listed below, sequenced in a study of blood T cell repertoires in COVID-19. Only in-frame clones appear in the TCRdb table, and some are missing; sequencing was by immunoSEQ multiplex PCR. In the table there are over 85,000 clones, nearly 90% of which are singletons. Sequencing used peripheral blood. The receptors were sampled from a human donor in a cohort sampled during active COVID-19.

This clone was seen a few times. The gene calls are TRBV5-1 and TRBJ1-6; D is uncertain. The CDR3 has 13 amino acids. The germline V and J ends were trimmed by 2 bases and 8 bases, with 8 bases remaining between them. Germline V gene lookup returns CDR1 SGHRS and CDR2 YFSETQ. The CDR3 region is CASSLVGDSPLHF. CDR3 nucleotide sequence: TGCGCCAGCAGCTTAGTCGGAGATTCACCCCTCCACTTT.

The CDR3 spells CASSLDRGVQRETQYF. For the CDR3, the DNA is TGTGCCAGCAGCTTGGACCGCGGGGTTCAGAGAGAGACCCAGTACTTC. V gene TRBV7-9 combines with J gene TRBJ2-5; D may be TRBD2 (6 bases). Germline CDR1 SEHNR, CDR2 FQNEAQ (reference sequence). The CDR3 has 16 residues. Trimming stripped 3 bases from V and 4 bases from J, with 18 bases between.